This T cell receptor (beta chain) derives from a study of graft-versus-host responses after intestinal transplantation. Study as a whole: Transplant types were multivisceral, liver-intestinal, or isolated intestinal. Anti-thymocyte globulin induction preceded two to three years of tacrolimus and steroid maintenance in all recipients.

Details on this clone: Its antigen is not known.

TCRdb's copy holds only in-frame clones and misses some; the assay was immunoSEQ multiplex PCR. The sample has about 110,000 clones, over 85% seen once; the top ten hold 0.4% to 0.65%. Germline loops: CDR1 GTSNPN, CDR2 SVGIG (reference sequence). The CDR3 is 14 amino acids. V was shortened by 0 bases and J by 1 base, with 10 bases between the two germline ends. Study results and limitations: High graft-versus-host to host-versus-graft clonal ratios were seen in allografts of patients with graft-donor T cell macrochimerism.

V and J are TRBV30 and TRBJ2-7; D unresolved. The TCR originated in a human donor who received an intestinal transplant. The sequences come from unstimulated CD8+ T cells sorted from spleen or lymph node cells, collected before intestinal transplant. CDR3 sequence (DNA): TGTGCCTGGAGTGTACTCAGCCCTTCCTACGAGCAGTACTTC. Translated: CAWSVLSPSYEQYF.